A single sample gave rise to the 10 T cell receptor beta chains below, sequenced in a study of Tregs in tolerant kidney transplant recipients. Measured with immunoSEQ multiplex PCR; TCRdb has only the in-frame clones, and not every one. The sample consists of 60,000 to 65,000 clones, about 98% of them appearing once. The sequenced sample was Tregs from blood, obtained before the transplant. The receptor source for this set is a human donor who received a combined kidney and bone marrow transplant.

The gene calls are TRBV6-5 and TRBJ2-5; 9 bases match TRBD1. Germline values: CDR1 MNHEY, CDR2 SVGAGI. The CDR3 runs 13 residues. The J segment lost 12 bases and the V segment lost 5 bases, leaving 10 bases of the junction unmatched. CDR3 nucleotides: TGTGCCAGCAGTACGGGACAGGGCCGACGTGAGTACTTC. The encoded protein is CASSTGQGRREYF.

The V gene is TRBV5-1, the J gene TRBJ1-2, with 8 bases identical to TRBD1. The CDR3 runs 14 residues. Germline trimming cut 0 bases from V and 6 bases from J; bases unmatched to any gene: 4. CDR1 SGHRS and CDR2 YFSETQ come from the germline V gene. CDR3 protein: CASSLDGQGDGYTF. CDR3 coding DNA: TGCGCCAGCAGCTTGGACGGACAGGGAGATGGCTACACCTTC.

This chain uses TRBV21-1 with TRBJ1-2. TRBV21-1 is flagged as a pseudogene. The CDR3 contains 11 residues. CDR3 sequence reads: CASAGPTGYTF. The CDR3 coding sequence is TGTGCCAGCGCGGGACCCACGGGCTACACCTTC.

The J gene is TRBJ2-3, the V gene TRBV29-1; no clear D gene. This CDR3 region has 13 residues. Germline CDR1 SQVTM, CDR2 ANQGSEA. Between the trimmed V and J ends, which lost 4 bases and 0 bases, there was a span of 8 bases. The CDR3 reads CSVVSTSTDTQYF. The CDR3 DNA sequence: TGCAGCGTTGTAAGCACTAGCACAGATACGCAGTATTTT.

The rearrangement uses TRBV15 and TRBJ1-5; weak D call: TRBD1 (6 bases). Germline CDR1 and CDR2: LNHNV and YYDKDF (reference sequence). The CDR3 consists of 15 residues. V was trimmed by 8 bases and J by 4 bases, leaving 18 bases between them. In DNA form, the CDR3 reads TGTGCCACCCGGGTGGGGGGGGCGGGAAATCAGCCCCAGCATTTT. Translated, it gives CATRVGGAGNQPQHF.

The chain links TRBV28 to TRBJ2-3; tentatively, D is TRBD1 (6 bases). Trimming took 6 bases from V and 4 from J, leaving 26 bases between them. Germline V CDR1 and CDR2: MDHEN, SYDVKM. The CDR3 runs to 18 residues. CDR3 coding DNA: TGTGCCAGCAGCACACCCCCTTTGGGGGCGCGCTGGGCAGATACGCAGTATTTT. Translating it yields CASSTPPLGARWADTQYF.

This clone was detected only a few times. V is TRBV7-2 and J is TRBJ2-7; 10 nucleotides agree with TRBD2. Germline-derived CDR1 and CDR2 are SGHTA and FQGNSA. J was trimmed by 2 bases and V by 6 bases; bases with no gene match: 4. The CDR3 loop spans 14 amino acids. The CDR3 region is CASRKAGGTYEQYF. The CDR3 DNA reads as TGTGCCAGCAGAAAAGCGGGGGGGACCTACGAGCAGTACTTC.

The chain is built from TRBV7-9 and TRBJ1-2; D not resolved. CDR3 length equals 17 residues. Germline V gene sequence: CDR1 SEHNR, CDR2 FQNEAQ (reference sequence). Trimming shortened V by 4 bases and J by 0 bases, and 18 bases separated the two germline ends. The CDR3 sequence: CASSSPGVSAANYGYTF. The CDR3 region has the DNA TGTGCCAGCAGCTCCCCCGGTGTCTCGGCGGCTAACTATGGCTACACCTTC.

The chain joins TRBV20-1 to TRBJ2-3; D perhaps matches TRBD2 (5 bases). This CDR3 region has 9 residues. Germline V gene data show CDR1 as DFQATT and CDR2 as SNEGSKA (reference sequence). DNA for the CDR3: TGCAGGCCAGGAGGAGCGCAGTATTTT. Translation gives CRPGGAQYF.

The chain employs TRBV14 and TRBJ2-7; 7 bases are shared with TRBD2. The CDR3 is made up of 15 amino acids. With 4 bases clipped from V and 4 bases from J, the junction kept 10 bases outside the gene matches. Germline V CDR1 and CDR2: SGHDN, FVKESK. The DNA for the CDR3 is TGTGCCAGCAGCCCCCTGGCGCGGGAGCAGTACGAGCAGTACTTC. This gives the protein CASSPLAREQYEQYF. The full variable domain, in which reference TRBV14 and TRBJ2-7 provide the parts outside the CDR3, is EAGVTQFPSHSVIEKGQTVTLRCDPISGHDNLYWYRRVMGKEIKFLLHFVKESKQDESGMPNNRFLAERTGGTYSTLKVQPAELEDSGVYFCASSPLAREQYEQYFGPGTRLTVT.